This TCR beta chain was profiled in a study of CD8 T cells in Susac syndrome. The RNA input was about 0.5 to 1 ug, and it was reverse transcribed with random hexamers. A multiplex approach, immunoSEQ multiplex PCR, amplified TCR beta CDR3 across 54 Vbeta and 13 Jbeta. TCRdb re-analysed the immunoSEQ multiplex PCR reads in MiXCR, keeping a single row per CDR3 protein. The sample has 180,000 or so distinct CDR3 sequences, approximately 95% seen once. The germline V and J ends were trimmed by 1 base and 0 bases, with 13 bases remaining between them. The CDR3 contains 17 residues. Germline CDR1 and CDR2: LGHDT and YNNKEL (reference sequence). From blood CD8+ and CD4+ T cells, TCR beta sequences were generated. The control participants were healthy donors, and these controls were matched with respect to both age and sex. Bulk CD8+ and CD4+ cells came from magnetic negative isolation; CD8+ TEMRA by FACS.

Source material: CD4+ T cells from PBMCs. The rearrangement links TRBV3-1 to TRBJ2-4, with D possibly TRBD2 on 5 matching bases. The receptor's source is a human donor in good health. The CDR3: CASSQAEETLAKNIQYF. CDR3 DNA: TGTGCCAGCAGCCAAGCGGAGGAGACATTAGCCAAAAACATTCAGTACTTC.